A single sample is the source of the 4 T cell receptor beta chains below, sequenced in a study of cytotoxic CD8 clonotypes in ibrutinib-treated CLL. Libraries were prepared by immunoSEQ multiplex PCR; TCRdb keeps only in-frame clonotypes and omits some of them. The sample has more than 45,000 clones; less than 90% are singletons. This specimen was PBMCs, taken after 24 months of ibrutinib treatment. These receptors all come from a human donor with chronic lymphocytic leukemia.

The chain recombines TRBV27 with TRBJ1-1, with 11 bases aligning to TRBD1. The CDR3 is 13 amino acids. Germline-derived CDR1 and CDR2 are MNHEY and SMNVEV (reference sequence). With 7 bases clipped from V and 10 bases from J, the junction kept 8 bases outside the gene matches. DNA of the CDR3: TGTGCCAGCATCGGGACAGGGGGTTTTGGAGCTTTCTTT. Amino acid sequence: CASIGTGGFGAFF.

The chain recombines TRBV19 with TRBJ1-5; 7 positions agree with TRBD1. In germline, CDR1 is LNHDA, CDR2 SQIVND (reference sequence). Trimming cost V 4 bases and J 9 bases; bases outside gene matches: 9. The CDR3 length is 14 residues. CDR3 sequence (DNA): TGTGCCAGTAGTAATCCGACAGGGATATTGCCCCAGCATTTT. It translates to CASSNPTGILPQHF.

This clone has just a few counts. The V and J genes are TRBV4-2 and TRBJ2-2; 7 bases map to TRBD1. V shed 0 bases, J shed 3 bases, and the junction held 7 bases outside the gene matches. Germline values: CDR1 LGHNA, CDR2 YNFKEQ. The CDR3 totals 17 residues. The CDR3 reads CASSQERGPGYTGELFF. The DNA for the CDR3 is TGTGCCAGCAGCCAAGAAAGGGGGCCCGGCTACACCGGGGAGCTGTTTTTT.

This sequence joins TRBV30 and TRBJ2-3; D possibly corresponds to TRBD2 (5 bases). This CDR3 contains 14 residues. V was pared by 5 bases and J by 0 bases, with 12 bases between. Germline V gene lookup returns CDR1 GTSNPN and CDR2 SVGIG (reference sequence). Written as DNA, the CDR3 is TGTGCCTGGTCGAGCGGTACTAGCACAGATACGCAGTATTTT. This codes for CAWSSGTSTDTQYF.